What follows are 14 T cell receptor beta chains derived from one specimen sequenced in a study of early T cells in non-severe SARS-CoV-2 infection. TCRdb analysed the 5' RACE reads with MiXCR anew, one entry per CDR3 protein. The table includes tens of thousands of distinct CDR3 sequences, 9.5% to 15% detected once. Sample: whole blood, taken at baseline. The receptor source for this set is an adult who was a healthcare worker with PCR-confirmed SARS-CoV-2 infection or an uninfected control (not recorded which).

This clonotype was seen at least ten times. The chain combines TRBV29-1 with TRBJ1-4, with D perhaps matching TRBD1 (5 bases). Germline V lookup: CDR1 SQVTM, CDR2 ANQGSEA. This CDR3 spans 20 amino acids. Trimming took 0 bases from V and 6 from J, leaving 29 bases between them. CDR3 sequence (DNA): TGCAGCGTTGAAGATCCTAAGGTGTGGAAGGGGTGCGGCCTTGATGAAAAACTGTTTTTT. This codes for CSVEDPKVWKGCGLDEKLFF.

This clonotype was observed at least ten times. The chain links TRBV12-3 or TRBV12-4 to TRBJ2-2, with 11 positions matching TRBD1. This CDR3 is built from 15 residues. V shed 3 bases, J shed 4 bases, and the junction held 1 base outside the gene matches. CDR3 sequence (DNA): TGTGCCAGCAGTTTGGGACAGGGGGTCACCGGGGAGCTGTTTTTT. This encodes CASSLGQGVTGELFF.

This clonotype was observed many times. V and J are TRBV10-2 and TRBJ1-5; TRBD1 matches at 7 bases. Germline V CDR1 and CDR2: WSHSY, SAAADI. The junction had 6 bases not matched to a gene; V was cut back by 6 bases and J by 1 base. This CDR3 region has 15 residues. CDR3 nucleotide sequence: TGCGCCAGCAGGGCCGGGACAGTGAGCAATCAGCCCCAGCATTTT. This codes for CASRAGTVSNQPQHF.

This clonotype was detected ten times or more. The rearrangement links TRBV10-3 to TRBJ1-2; 7 bases match TRBD1. CDR1 ENHRY and CDR2 SYGVKD come from the germline V gene. The V gene end was trimmed by 10 bases and the J gene end by 4 bases; junction bases not matched to a gene: 9. CDR3 length: 13 residues. The CDR3 reads CATRQGQTYGYTF. CDR3 coding DNA: TGTGCCACCCGGCAGGGACAGACCTATGGCTACACCTTC.

This clonotype has at least ten counts. The chain couples TRBV28 to TRBJ1-2; D uncertain. Per the germline V gene, CDR1 is MDHEN and CDR2 is SYDVKM. The V end was cut by 7 bases, the J end by 6 bases, with 24 bases between. The CDR3 is made up of 16 amino acids. The CDR3 DNA reads as TGTGCCAGCAAGTACCCAGGCTCGGATGTGCGTAATGGCTACACCTTC. Translated: CASKYPGSDVRNGYTF.

There are many counts of this clonotype. V gene TRBV3-1 combines with J gene TRBJ1-4, with a tentative D call TRBD1 (5 bases). This CDR3 has 14 residues. V was clipped by 3 bases and J by 5 bases, with 10 bases between them. Germline assignment: CDR1 LGHDT and CDR2 YNNKEL (reference sequence). The CDR3 DNA is TGTGCCAGCAGCCACAGGGCCTCGAATGAAAAACTGTTTTTT. This sequence encodes CASSHRASNEKLFF.

This clonotype has only a few counts. The V and J genes are TRBV28 and TRBJ2-7; 7 nucleotides align to TRBD2. Germline values: CDR1 MDHEN, CDR2 SYDVKM. The CDR3 is 15 residues long. The J segment lost 2 bases and the V segment lost 5 bases, leaving 9 bases of the junction unmatched. The DNA for the CDR3 is TGTGCCAGCAGTCCCTGGGGAGGGCCTACCTACGAGCAGTACTTC. It translates to CASSPWGGPTYEQYF.

A few counts support this clonotype. The chain employs TRBV7-8 and TRBJ2-6; D is unclear. The V and J ends lost 1 base and 0 bases respectively, with 13 bases between them. Per germline, CDR1 SGHVS and CDR2 FQNEAQ. The CDR3 covers 18 residues. The CDR3 DNA reads TGTGCCAGCAGCTTAGAGAGAAGAGTGAGCTCTGGGGCCAACGTCCTGACTTTC. This translates into CASSLERRVSSGANVLTF.

This chain links TRBV5-1 with TRBJ2-7; D is unclear. The CDR3 covers 13 residues. Looked up from germline, CDR1 is SGHRS and CDR2 is YFSETQ. V lost 2 bases and J lost 3, with 9 bases in between. The CDR3 protein is CASSLAPVYEQYF. The CDR3 coding sequence is TGCGCCAGCAGCTTAGCACCAGTCTACGAGCAGTACTTC.

This chain uses TRBV5-6 with TRBJ2-5; 7 bases are shared with TRBD2. The CDR3 has 17 amino acids. Per germline, CDR1 SGHDT and CDR2 YYEEEE. J lost 3 bases, V lost 0 bases, and 11 bases had no gene match. The CDR3: CASSLVGAGRPKETQYF. The CDR3 coding sequence is TGTGCCAGCAGCTTGGTTGGAGCGGGGCGACCAAAAGAGACCCAGTACTTC. Looking up the rest from reference TRBV5-6 and TRBJ2-5 gives the full variable domain: DAGVTQSPTHLIKTRGQQVTLRCSPKSGHDTVSWYQQALGQGPQFIFQYYEEEERQRGNFPDRFSGHQFPNYSSELNVNALLLGDSALYLCASSLVGAGRPKETQYFGPGTRLLVL.

In this sample, this clonotype turned up a few times. The rearrangement uses TRBV6-6 and TRBJ1-4, with D perhaps matching TRBD1 (6 bases). V shed 5 bases and J shed 7 bases, with 14 bases lying between them. CDR1 MNHNY and CDR2 SVGAGI come from the germline V gene (reference sequence). The CDR3 extends over 14 amino acids. The CDR3 coding sequence is TGTGCCAGCAGTCGGGACATTCGGGGTGAAAAACTGTTTTTT. As protein: CASSRDIRGEKLFF.

This clonotype was seen repeatedly, ten times or more. The genes are TRBV6-6 and TRBJ2-7, with TRBD1 matching 9 bases. The CDR3 consists of 13 residues. V lost 6 bases, J lost 1 base, and 1 base stayed unmatched. Germline-derived CDR1 and CDR2 are MNHNY and SVGAGI (reference sequence). The CDR3 loop reads CASSDRGSYEQYF. The CDR3 DNA reads TGTGCCAGCAGCGACAGGGGGTCCTACGAGCAGTACTTC.

This chain connects TRBV20-1 to TRBJ1-6; D gene unclear. The germline V gene has CDR1 DFQATT and CDR2 SNEGSKA (reference sequence). The V end lost 6 bases, the J end lost 10 bases, and 16 bases lay between the germline ends. This CDR3 spans 13 amino acids. Here the CDR3 reads CSAGMGVLSPLHF. CDR3 nucleotides: TGCAGTGCCGGAATGGGAGTTCTCTCACCCCTCCACTTT.

This clonotype was observed a few times. The chain links TRBV29-1 to TRBJ2-3; TRBD1 matches 7 bases. The ends lost 7 bases at V and 6 bases at J; junction bases unmatched: 7. Germline loops: CDR1 SQVTM, CDR2 ANQGSEA. This CDR3 contains 12 residues. CDR3 coding DNA: TGCAGCGCCAGTACAGGGGATGATACGCAGTATTTT. Protein: CSASTGDDTQYF.